This T cell receptor (beta chain) derives from a study of T cell repertoires in cytomegalovirus infection (dated by TCRdb to about 2019). With respect to the entire study: The peptide stimulations were aimed at well-studied HLA-B-restricted epitopes as well as recently identified HLA-C-restricted CMV epitopes, whose presentation resists viral immunomodulation. Donor HLA type was relevant to the analysis, because carriage of CMV infection together with the matching HLA type was indicated by public TCR beta signatures.

The CDR3 covers 13 residues, taking in both the cysteine and the phenylalanine. This entry keeps only the CDR3 DNA: 39 bases, framed from base 1. CDR1 LNHDA and CDR2 SQIVND are derived from the germline V gene (reference sequence). The junction shows trimming of 3 bases on V and 6 bases on J, plus 9 bases between the germline ends. Overall results and qualifications from the work: In the ex vivo response, HLA-C-restricted CMV-specific TCR beta clonotypes were dominant, and in two of eight donors the single most frequent clonotype came from this HLA-C-restricted group. In both this cohort and an independent roughly 350-donor cohort, the cumulative frequency of public TCR beta family members distinguished carriers of CMV infection plus the relevant HLA type.

Concerning this clonotype: Its antigen is unknown. Nothing much larger sits one base from this clone, and base qualities are not available.

The sample was run on an Illumina HiSeq 1500. The public reads were reprocessed in TCRdb via fastp at Q25 and MiXCR, keeping in-frame beta chains. Rows with a matching CDR3 protein are joined into one entry that keeps the most common DNA and genes. In this sample the table shows roughly 990,000 distinct CDR3 sequences, roughly 30% of which occur a single time. The ten biggest clones cover roughly 13% of the sample. The label giving this sample's treatment or condition can be read as: in vitro stimulation with specific CMV peptide epitopes to enrich CMV-specific T cells. The receptor comes from a human donor in good health (CMV status not recorded). Some clones in this sample may be carry-over from other donors' samples. Sequencing used cultured CD8+ T cells from PBMCs, obtained from culture after CMV antigen stimulation. In this chain, TRBV19 is recombined with TRBJ1-5, with the identity of the D gene unclear. The CDR3 corresponds to CASSIRGPQPQHF. The sequenced DNA is TGTGCCAGTAGTATCAGAGGGCCTCAGCCCCAGCATTTT.